This paragraph reports one T cell receptor (beta chain). Unsorted whole blood served as the source of blood RNA, and germline DNA was extracted as well. Making TCR beta cDNA involved around 500 ng total RNA and a constant-region primer. A slightly modified ARM-PCR protocol with three nested multiplex PCR rounds produced these TCR beta libraries. The study ran its first two PCR rounds for around 10 cycles each, using TRBV1-TRBV30 forward primers and a C-beta reverse primer. From the multiplex PCR reads, TCRdb called clonotypes with MiXCR, one entry per CDR3 protein. This sample has approximately 310,000 distinct CDR3 sequences, with 50% to 70% found just once. This sample is part of a study of tumor-infiltrating lymphocytes in primary liver carcinoma. With V trimmed by 4 bases and J by 2 bases, 7 bases remained unmatched. Per the germline V gene, CDR1 is ENHRY and CDR2 is SYGVKD. The CDR3 is 16 residues long.

The rearrangement links TRBV10-3 to TRBJ2-2, with 7 bases matching TRBD2. Sample: peripheral blood. This receptor was identified in a middle-aged man with primary liver carcinoma and hepatitis B virus infection. The CDR3 sequence is CAISGSAGINTGELFF. Here the CDR3 DNA reads TGTGCCATCAGTGGCTCAGCGGGGATCAACACCGGGGAGCTGTTTTTT.